The clone carrying this T cell receptor beta chain was seen only once. The target antigen is unknown. Germline and junction disagree at one end, which may indicate a read error. This sample's RNA came from whole unsorted tissue. Between August and November 2014, newly diagnosed, chemotherapy-naive lung cancer patients underwent thoracic surgery in China. Germline lookup yields CDR1 MDHEN and CDR2 SYDVKM. CDR3 size: 17 residues. Three rounds of nested PCR, following a modified ARM-PCR protocol, produced the TCRbeta library. TCRdb re-derived calls from the multiplex PCR reads in MiXCR, one entry per CDR3 protein. The table has 75,000 to 80,000 distinct CDR3 sequences, approximately 79% seen once. This specimen comes from a study of tumor and adjacent non-tumor tissue in lung cancer. Across the study: Histology: 12 adenocarcinoma, a couple of squamous cell carcinoma, 1 small cell lung cancer.

The study, taken as a whole, reports: Top 100 clones took a larger repertoire share in normal lung. Compared with tumor, normal lung showed significantly lower TCR diversity.

The chain recombines TRBV28 with TRBJ2-7; 10 bases match TRBD2. The source of this sequence is a woman aged 45-60 years with non-small cell lung cancer. Sample: lung tumor tissue. The CDR3, as DNA: TGTGCCAGTAGTATAGTCGGACTAGCGGAACAACCTTACGAGCAATACTTC. Translation gives CASSIVGLAEQPYEQYF.